This entry lists 24 T cell receptor beta chains sequenced from one sample in a study of blood T cell repertoires in COVID-19. Repertoires were generated with immunoSEQ multiplex PCR, while TCRdb's copy carries only in-frame clones and drops some. The sample yields 80,000 to 130,000 clones, approximately 92% seen once. Sequencing was carried out using peripheral blood. The source of these receptors is a man aged 70-80 years with acute or convalescent COVID-19.

The rearrangement joins TRBV13 to TRBJ1-6; maybe TRBD1 (5 bases). V was trimmed by 4 bases and J by 7 bases, leaving 14 bases between them. Germline loops: CDR1 PRHDT, CDR2 FYEKMQ (reference sequence). The CDR3 sequence is 15 residues long. CDR3 DNA sequence: TGTGCCAGCAGCTCGGGGAGGAGGGGAAATTCACCCCTCCACTTT. Translated, it gives CASSSGRRGNSPLHF.

This chain connects TRBV28 to TRBJ1-2; no clear D gene. V lost 8 bases and J 2 bases, leaving 9 bases between the germline ends. Germline V gene data show CDR1 as MDHEN and CDR2 as SYDVKM. This CDR3 spans 12 amino acids. The CDR3 is CASRQQNYGYTF. CDR3 coding DNA: TGTGCCAGCCGACAACAGAACTATGGCTACACCTTC.

This clone appeared once. The genes are TRBV27 and TRBJ1-6, with TRBD1 matching over 9 bases. J lost 10 bases, V lost 5 bases, and 6 bases had no gene match. This CDR3 has 14 residues. Germline CDR1 reads MNHEY; CDR2 reads SMNVEV (reference sequence). The CDR3 nucleotides read TGTGCCAGCAGTCGACAGGGGGTTTTCTCACCCCTCCACTTT. It is translated as CASSRQGVFSPLHF.

J is TRBJ2-1 and V is TRBV19; D is uncertain. Germline loops: CDR1 LNHDA, CDR2 SQIVND (reference sequence). With 5 bases removed from V and 10 bases from J, the gap between germline ends came to 12 bases. This CDR3 spans 12 amino acids. The CDR3 coding sequence is TGTGCCAGTAGTTCCTACCACCCAGAGCAGTTCTTC. It translates to CASSSYHPEQFF. The complete variable domain, with remaining parts taken from reference TRBV19 and TRBJ2-1, reads DGGITQSPKYLFRKEGQNVTLSCEQNLNHDAMYWYRQDPGQGLRLIYYSQIVNDFQKGDIAEGYSVSREKKESFPLTVTSAQKNPTAFYLCASSSYHPEQFFGPGTRLTVL.

V usage is TRBV5-1 and J usage is TRBJ1-1; 8 bases match TRBD1. The length of the CDR3 is 15 residues. V dropped 4 bases and J dropped 8; count of bases not matched to a gene: 13. In germline, CDR1 is SGHRS, CDR2 YFSETQ. CDR3 residues: CASSIVSTGDPEAFF. The CDR3 DNA reads as TGCGCCAGCAGCATCGTTTCGACAGGGGATCCCGAAGCTTTCTTT.

This chain joins TRBV5-1 and TRBJ2-1; TRBD2 matches 10 bases. V shed 2 bases and J 6 bases; nucleotides not matched to a gene: 2. From germline, CDR1 is SGHRS and CDR2 YFSETQ. This CDR3 contains 14 residues. The CDR3: CASSLAGGPNEQFF. CDR3 DNA: TGCGCCAGCAGCTTAGCGGGGGGGCCCAATGAGCAGTTCTTC. The entire variable domain, with the rest obtained from reference TRBV5-1 and TRBJ2-1, is as follows: KAGVTQTPRYLIKTRGQQVTLSCSPISGHRSVSWYQQTPGQGLQFLFEYFSETQRNKGNFPGRFSGRQFSNSRSEMNVSTLELGDSALYLCASSLAGGPNEQFFGPGTRLTVL.

The chain has TRBV27 and TRBJ1-1; 7 bases line up with TRBD1. CDR3 length: 15 amino acids. V gave up 6 bases and J gave up 3 bases; unmatched junction bases: 10. Germline CDR1 reads MNHEY; CDR2 reads SMNVEV (reference sequence). The CDR3: CASRRDRVRDTEAFF. The DNA of the CDR3 is TGTGCCAGCAGACGAGACAGGGTGAGGGACACTGAAGCTTTCTTT.

The V call is TRBV5-1, the J call TRBJ2-1; 11 nucleotides line up with TRBD2. Trimming cost V 4 bases and J 4 bases; bases outside gene matches: 13. The CDR3 spans 18 residues. Germline-derived CDR1 and CDR2 are SGHRS and YFSETQ. The CDR3 bases are TGCGCCAGCAGCCCCGGCGGTAGCGGGAGGGCCCGGTACAATGAGCAGTTCTTC. It encodes CASSPGGSGRARYNEQFF.

The chain combines TRBV12-3 or TRBV12-4 with TRBJ1-5; D ambiguous. Trimming removed 2 bases from V and 6 bases from J, with 5 bases in between. CDR3 length: 12 amino acids. CDR3 loop: CASSLLAQPQHF. The CDR3 DNA reads as TGTGCCAGCAGTTTATTGGCTCAGCCCCAGCATTTT.

The genes are TRBV28 and TRBJ2-3; D might be TRBD1 (6 bases). Germline V gene sequence: CDR1 MDHEN, CDR2 SYDVKM. This CDR3 is 14 amino acids long. V lost 7 bases to trimming and J lost 2 bases, with 13 bases between them. The CDR3 DNA is TGTGCCAGCACCCTCAGGGGATACACAGATACGCAGTATTTT. Translated, it gives CASTLRGYTDTQYF. Full variable domain (remainder filled in from reference TRBV28 and TRBJ2-3): DVKVTQSSRYLVKRTGEKVFLECVQDMDHENMFWYRQDPGLGLRLIYFSYDVKMKEKGDIPEGYSVSREKKERFSLILESASTNQTSMYLCASTLRGYTDTQYFGPGTRLTVL.

This clone has a single count. This chain links TRBV6-1 with TRBJ2-7; no definite D call. This CDR3 has 11 residues. Germline lookup yields CDR1 MNHNS and CDR2 SASEGT. V was shortened by 2 bases and J by 4 bases, with 3 bases between the two germline ends. Here the CDR3 DNA reads TGTGCCAGCAGTGAACGGTACGAGCAGTACTTC. It encodes CASSERYEQYF.

This chain connects TRBV6-2 or TRBV6-3 to TRBJ2-5, with 8 bases aligning to TRBD2. The CDR3 totals 16 residues. CDR1 is MNHEY, CDR2 SVGEGT, per germline. With 1 base clipped from V and 5 bases from J, the junction kept 9 bases outside the gene matches. Here the CDR3 reads CASSYWGAGGVETQYF. For the CDR3, the DNA is TGTGCCAGCAGTTACTGGGGGGCGGGAGGCGTGGAGACCCAGTACTTC.

The chain uses TRBV12-5 and TRBJ1-1, with 12 bases matching TRBD1. The V segment lost 3 bases and the J segment 4 bases; nucleotides outside the gene matches: 9. This CDR3 spans 17 amino acids. Germline-derived CDR1 and CDR2 are LGHNT and FRNRAP. In DNA, the CDR3 is TGTGCTAGTGGTTTTGATGGGACAGGGGGCAGTGGCACTGAAGCTTTCTTT. Amino acid sequence: CASGFDGTGGSGTEAFF.

The CDR3: CASTRRVPSYGYTF. The CDR3 DNA reads as TGTGCCAGCACCAGGAGGGTCCCTTCCTATGGCTACACCTTC. The chain is built from TRBV6-5 and TRBJ1-2; D gene unclear. This CDR3 has 14 amino acids. Trimming removed 7 bases at V and 4 bases at J, with 16 bases between. Germline CDR1 MNHEY, CDR2 SVGAGI.

This clone was recorded a few times. The chain combines TRBV4-3 with TRBJ1-5; D gene ambiguous. Germline values: CDR1 LGHNA, CDR2 YSLEER. Trimming stripped 0 bases from V and 3 bases from J, with 9 bases between. The CDR3 is 15 residues long. The CDR3 bases are TGCGCCAGCAGCCAAGAACGGGAACTCAATCAGCCCCAGCATTTT. As protein: CASSQERELNQPQHF.

With regard to this clone: Additional DNA sequences in this sample encode the identical CDR3. This chain connects TRBV27 to TRBJ2-7, with a possible D match to TRBD1 (5 bases). CDR3 size: 12 residues. Trimming took off 5 bases at V and 4 bases at J, with 9 bases between the two ends. Germline loops: CDR1 MNHEY, CDR2 SMNVEV (reference sequence). CDR3 in amino acids: CASSPTGYEQYF. As DNA, the CDR3 is TGTGCCAGCAGTCCAACAGGTTACGAGCAGTACTTC.

This rearrangement joins TRBV7-8 to TRBJ1-5, with 8 bases matching TRBD1. With 4 bases clipped from V and 12 bases from J, the junction kept 5 bases outside the gene matches. CDR3 length: 12 residues. Germline values: CDR1 SGHVS, CDR2 FQNEAQ. CDR3 nucleotides: TGTGCCAGCAGCTCAAGACAGGGGATCCAGCATTTT. This codes for CASSSRQGIQHF.

This rearrangement joins TRBV1 to TRBJ2-1; TRBD1 is taken as the D call from the table, unchecked against the DNA. TRBV1 is listed as a pseudogene. This CDR3 spans 19 amino acids. The DNA for the CDR3 is TGCACCAGCAGCCAACCTAGAGCTAAAATTAAGGGGGTCTACAATGAGCAGTTCTTC. It is translated as CTSSQPRAKIKGVYNEQFF.

CDR3 in amino acids: CASSPSLDRTGKYF. DNA for the CDR3: TGTGCCAGCAGCCCCTCCCTGGACAGGACGGGAAAGTACTTC. The chain combines TRBV13 with TRBJ2-5, with TRBD1 matching 7 bases. This CDR3 is 14 amino acids long. V was pared by 5 bases and J by 12 bases, with 15 bases of the junction left unmatched. CDR1 and CDR2 from the germline V gene are PRHDT and FYEKMQ (reference sequence).

This chain links TRBV30 with TRBJ1-1, with 7 bases fitting TRBD1. Germline CDR1 and CDR2: GTSNPN and SVGIG (reference sequence). The J segment lost 3 bases and the V segment lost 2 bases, leaving 3 bases of the junction unmatched. The CDR3 sequence is 13 residues long. The CDR3 loop is CAWSRDRYTEAFF. The CDR3 nucleotides read TGTGCCTGGAGTAGGGACAGATACACTGAAGCTTTCTTT. The full variable domain, rest sourced from reference TRBV30 and TRBJ1-1, is SQTIHQWPATLVQPVGSPLSLECTVEGTSNPNLYWYRQAAGRGLQLLFYSVGIGQISSEVPQNLSASRPQDRQFILSSKKLLLSDSGFYLCAWSRDRYTEAFFGQGTRLTVV.

This clone has just a few counts. The chain uses TRBV7-8 and TRBJ1-2; D possibly corresponds to TRBD1 (6 bases). Trimming stripped 2 bases from V and 4 bases from J, with 14 bases between. The CDR3 loop spans 15 amino acids. Germline values: CDR1 SGHVS, CDR2 FQNEAQ. The CDR3 nucleotides read TGTGCCAGCAGCTTAAACGAGGGGGTAATCTATGGCTACACCTTC. Residues: CASSLNEGVIYGYTF.

This sequence joins TRBV7-3 and TRBJ1-2; D ambiguous. Germline loops: CDR1 SGHTA, CDR2 FQGTGA. Trimming removed 0 bases from V and 6 bases from J, with 11 bases in between. This CDR3 has 14 residues. In nucleotides, the CDR3 is TGTGCCAGCAGCTTAACTCCCGGGGTAGATGGCTACACCTTC. This translates into CASSLTPGVDGYTF.

The rearrangement uses TRBV15 and TRBJ2-2; no clear D gene. The CDR3 spans 14 residues. Germline V gene lookup returns CDR1 LNHNV and CDR2 YYDKDF (reference sequence). The V gene lost 5 bases and the J gene lost 6 bases, with 13 bases spanning the gap. CDR3 sequence reads: CATSSTSQAGELFF. CDR3 sequence (DNA): TGTGCCACCAGCTCCACCTCCCAGGCCGGGGAGCTGTTTTTT.

V usage is TRBV5-6 and J usage is TRBJ2-5; 9 nucleotides match TRBD1. In germline, CDR1 is SGHDT, CDR2 YYEEEE. The CDR3 runs to 16 residues. Trimming at V came to 3 bases and at J to 5 bases, leaving 11 bases not matched to a gene. CDR3 coding DNA: TGTGCCAGCAGCTCATTACAGGGGGCGGGCTCGGAGACCCAGTACTTC. Its protein product is CASSSLQGAGSETQYF.